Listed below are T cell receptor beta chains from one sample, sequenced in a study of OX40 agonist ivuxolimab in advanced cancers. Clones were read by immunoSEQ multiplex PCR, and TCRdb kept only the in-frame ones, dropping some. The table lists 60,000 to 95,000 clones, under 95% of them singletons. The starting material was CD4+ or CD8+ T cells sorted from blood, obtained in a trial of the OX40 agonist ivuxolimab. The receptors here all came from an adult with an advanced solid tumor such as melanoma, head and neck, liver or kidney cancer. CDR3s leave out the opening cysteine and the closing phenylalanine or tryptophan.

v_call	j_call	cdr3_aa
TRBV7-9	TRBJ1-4	ASSLVSGPAPNEKLF
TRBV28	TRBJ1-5	ASSLLIRNQPQH
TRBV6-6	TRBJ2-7	ASSAPGRGPSYEQY
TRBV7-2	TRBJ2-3	ATKTSRVTTDTQY
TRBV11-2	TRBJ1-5	ASSSTPYSNQPQH
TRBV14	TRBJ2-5	ASSYQETQY
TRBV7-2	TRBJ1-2	ASSGQTGGEGYT
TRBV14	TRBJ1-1	ASSQSSGTSRAF
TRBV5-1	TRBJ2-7	ASSLGQAEGEQY
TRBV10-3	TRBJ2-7	AISESGSNEQY
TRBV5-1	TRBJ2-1	ASSVNGLAGYNEQF
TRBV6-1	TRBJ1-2	ASTDSRYGYT
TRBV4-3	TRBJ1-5	ASSRDQGQPQH
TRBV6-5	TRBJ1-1	ASSYRGLTEAF
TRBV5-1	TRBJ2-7	ASSSDGTTREQY
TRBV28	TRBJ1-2	ASSSTTGTNYGYT
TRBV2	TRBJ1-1	ASTRTGGITEAF
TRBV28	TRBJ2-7	ASRRDRGYEQY
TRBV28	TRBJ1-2	ASSFRQYGYT
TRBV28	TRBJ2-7	ASTLTGTAGYEQY
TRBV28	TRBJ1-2	ASSFGFLGYT
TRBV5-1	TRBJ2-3	ASSLGSIGTDTQY
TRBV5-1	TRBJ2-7	ASNPRTSGTYEQY
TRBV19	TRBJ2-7	ASSIRQGEQY
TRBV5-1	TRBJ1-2	ASSHGTFRDGLSYGYT
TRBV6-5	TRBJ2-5	ASSKWGVGETQY
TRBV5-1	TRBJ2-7	ASSLAPGAGGTYEQY
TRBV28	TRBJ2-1	ASQAGTSPYNEQF
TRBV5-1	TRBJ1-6	ASSEQDSPLH
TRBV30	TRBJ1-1	ACDTQGGGTEAF
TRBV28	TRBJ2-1	ASSLRSLAGEQF
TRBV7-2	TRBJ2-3	ASSQGWGRTDTQY
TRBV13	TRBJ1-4	ASSLYQGASNEKLF
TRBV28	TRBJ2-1	ASSYRDWGRTHEQF
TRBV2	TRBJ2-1	ASSELGTRDNEQF
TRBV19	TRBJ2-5	ASSSLMTQETQY
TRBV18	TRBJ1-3	ASSPTEPSGNTIY
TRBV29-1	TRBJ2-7	SVAGLAGALSYEQY
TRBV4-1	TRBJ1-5	ASSHGTGGLIRNQPQH
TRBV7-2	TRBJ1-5	ASSFLESNQPQH
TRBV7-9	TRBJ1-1	ASSFSDTEAF
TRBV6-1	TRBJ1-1	ASGTGTPGTEAF
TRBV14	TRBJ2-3	ASSQDWQRAETDTQY
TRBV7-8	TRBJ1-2	ASSPGRVPLGYT
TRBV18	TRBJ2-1	ASSLAGYSYNEQF
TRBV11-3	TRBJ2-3	ASSLGSDTQY
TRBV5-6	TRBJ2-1	ASSLSMQSRV
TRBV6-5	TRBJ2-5	ASSRQGPRETQY
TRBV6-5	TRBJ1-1	ASSYTGVAEAF
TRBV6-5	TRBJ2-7	ASTKQGSHEQY
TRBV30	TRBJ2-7	AWSKEGYEQY